This T cell receptor beta chain was recorded in a study of blood T cells in healthy people across ages (dated by TCRdb to the mid-2010s). Background on the whole study: In model experiments, template switching captured about one uniquely barcoded TCR beta cDNA molecule for every two T cells. To track age-related changes in TCR beta repertoire diversity, the study relied on deep sequencing normalized with unique cDNA molecular identifiers. Two additional independent replicas of 1 million unique cDNA reads from the same blood draw were analyzed for two donors (one aged 18 to 30 and one aged 80 or older). The donors were split into four age groups: young (average 16 years), middle-aged (about 40), aged (more than 60) and long-lived (approximately 80).

The donors were roughly 38 Caucasian individuals from Russia, aged roughly 6 to 90 years, who were systemically healthy. Approximately 10 milliliters of peripheral blood were collected from each donor into EDTA-treated Vacutainer tubes. Ficoll-Paque density-gradient centrifugation was used to isolate PBMCs, with at least 7 million obtained per sample. Trizol reagent was used to extract total RNA from PBMCs, with at least 6 micrograms per sample. For every donor, an aliquot of PBMCs went through flow cytometry to measure the percentages of naive CD45RAhigh/CD27high T cells. Based on the germline V gene (reference sequence), the CDR1 and CDR2 sequences are DFQATT and SNEGSKA. Inclusive of the bounding cysteine and phenylalanine, the CDR3 is 15 residues long. Only CDR3 DNA is held: 45 bases, read in frame from base 1. Of note for this clonotype: No antigen is known for it. No base qualities exist here, and no much larger clone lies one base off it.

Study-level results and caveats: Observed TCR beta diversity per million T cells fell roughly linearly with age, and a significant reduction was already apparent by age around 40. Compared with the aged group, the long-lived group had more naive CD4+ T cells, fewer expanded clones and increased TCR diversity, suggesting age selection. The CMV infection status of donors was not known, potentially confounding age-related changes in expanded clonotypes. Bulk unsorted PBMC profiling prevented conclusive comparison of naive and antigen-experienced compartments. Total diversity estimates from one million sequenced T cells were considered lower bounds and underestimates. Observed TCR beta diversity correlated strongly with the percentage of naive T cells measured by flow cytometry.

Receptors were amplified or captured by 5' RACE. TCRdb names Illumina HiSeq 2500 as the instrument used. A second PCR of roughly 7 to 11 cycles was performed with a sample-barcoded 5' primer and a J-beta primer mix. A unique molecular identifier was introduced onto each TCR beta cDNA molecule by a template-switch 5' adaptor carrying 12 random nucleotides. Each sample yielded at least 2.5 million CDR3-containing paired-end reads. The Mint cDNA synthesis kit, primed by a TRBC-specific oligonucleotide, was used to synthesize first-strand cDNA from all RNA. All cDNA was treated with uracil-DNA glycosylase and then went through a first 18-cycle PCR with the universal primers M1SS and BC2_uni_R. From the authors' description of their analysis: For normalization, 1 million high-quality reads were randomly selected from each sample, with every read carrying a distinct molecular identifier. Instead of being binned into consensus sequences, reads with shared molecular identifiers were discarded. CDR3 identification, clonotype clustering and error correction used MiTCR with a Q25 quality threshold and the strictest error-elimination algorithm. A nonparametric unseen species model with Euler transformation was used to estimate lower-bound total TCR beta diversity. TCRdb reran the public reads through fastp at Q25 and MiXCR, keeping productive beta chains. Each entry merges the rows of one CDR3 protein and shows their most common DNA and genes. The V and J calls and clone size are TCRdb's, not the authors'. This sample lists some 940,000 distinct CDR3 sequences; under 35% were detected once. Of the sample, more than 8.5% is held by the ten largest clones.

The same data also contributed to another study, on T cells of mothers and their children. Drawing on the second study: Donors were nine systemically healthy Caucasian individuals: three mothers and their six children. cDNA synthesis used all of the extracted RNA, with approximately 1.6 ug of RNA in each 15 ul reaction. In the second PCR, the M1S primer introduced both the sample barcodes and 2-4 random nucleotides. Over 8 million TCR beta CDR3 reads were obtained for each mother, and approximately 3.2 million reads were obtained for each child. In both related and unrelated pairs, thymic selection shapes the output of TCR recombination in a similar way, with inherited differences having only a minor effect. Normalized repertoire overlap in related mother-child pairs was always slightly higher than in unrelated mother-child pairs, but the difference was never significant. With a sensitivity of around 97 clones per million clonotypes, no persistent microchimeric T cell clones were detected. Deep NGS was used in the study to compare the TCR beta repertoires of mothers and children and to look for features that separate related mother-child pairs from unrelated individuals. Mothers averaged 40 +/- 4 years of age and children averaged roughly 12 +/- 4 years. After adapters were ligated using NEBNext reagents, the libraries underwent 100+100 nt paired-end sequencing on an Illumina HiSeq 2000. Mother and child libraries were prepared a month apart and sequenced in separate runs to prevent cross-contamination. Each donor had between about 500,000 and 2,100,000 distinct TCR beta clonotypes identified. Naive TCR beta clonotypes were estimated from low-frequency clonotypes matched to each donor's FACS-determined naive share, without sorting.

This clonotype was obtained from a woman aged 40 to 55 in good health. In this chain, TRBV20-1 is recombined with TRBJ2-4; the D gene could be TRBD1 or TRBD2, each one agreeing over 6 bases. The end of the DNA aligns better with TRBJ2-7, so the J call may be wrong. Material: blood. In nucleotide form, the sequence is TGCAGTGCTATCCCACTGGGTGGGGGGCACAACGAGCAGTACTTC. It is translated as CSAIPLGGGHNEQYF.